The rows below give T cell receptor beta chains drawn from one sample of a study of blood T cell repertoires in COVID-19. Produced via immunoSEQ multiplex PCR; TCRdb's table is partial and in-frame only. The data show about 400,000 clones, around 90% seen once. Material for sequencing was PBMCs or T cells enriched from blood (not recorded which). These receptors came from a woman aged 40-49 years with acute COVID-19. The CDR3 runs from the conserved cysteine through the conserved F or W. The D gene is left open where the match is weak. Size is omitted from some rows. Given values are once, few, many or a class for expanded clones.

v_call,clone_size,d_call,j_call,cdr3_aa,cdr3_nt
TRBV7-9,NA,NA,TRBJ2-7,CASSSLRTVTYEQYF,TGTGCCAGCAGCTCGTTACGGACAGTTACCTACGAGCAGTACTTC
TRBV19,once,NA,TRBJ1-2,CASSTGGAVGSNYGYTF,TGTGCCAGTAGTACTGGGGGGGCTGTTGGGTCTAACTATGGCTACACCTTC
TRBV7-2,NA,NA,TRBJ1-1,CASSLGQNTEAFF,TGTGCCAGCAGCTTAGGACAGAACACTGAAGCTTTCTTT
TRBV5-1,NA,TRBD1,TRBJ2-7,CASSLEPGQGYEQYF,TGCGCCAGCAGCTTGGAACCGGGACAGGGATACGAGCAGTACTTC
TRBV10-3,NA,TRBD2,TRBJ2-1,CAISEFSSGGLSYNEQFF,TGTGCCATCAGTGAATTCTCTAGCGGCGGCCTATCCTACAATGAGCAGTTCTTC
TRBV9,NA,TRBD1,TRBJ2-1,CASSPRGQGGHEQFF,TGTGCCAGCAGCCCCCGGGGACAGGGGGGACATGAGCAGTTCTTC
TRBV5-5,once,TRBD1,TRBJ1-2,CASSWGTDFYGYTF,TGTGCCAGCAGCTGGGGGACAGACTTCTATGGCTACACCTTC
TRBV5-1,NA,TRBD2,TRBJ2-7,CASSSQSLAGYEQYF,TGCGCCAGCAGCTCCCAATCCCTAGCGGGGTACGAGCAGTACTTC
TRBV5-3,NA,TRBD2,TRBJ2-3,CARSRGTSGHTDTQYF,TGTGCCAGAAGCCGTGGGACTAGCGGGCATACAGATACGCAGTATTTT
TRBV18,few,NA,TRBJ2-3,CASSPGWGEGTDTQYF,TGTGCCAGCTCACCAGGCTGGGGGGAGGGCACAGATACGCAGTATTTT
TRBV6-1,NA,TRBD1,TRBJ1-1,CASSAQQGARGTEAFF,TGTGCCAGCAGTGCACAACAGGGGGCGCGGGGCACTGAAGCTTTCTTT
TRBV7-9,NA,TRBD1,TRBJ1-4,CASSQRDRAEKLFF,TGTGCCAGCAGTCAACGGGACAGGGCTGAAAAACTGTTTTTT
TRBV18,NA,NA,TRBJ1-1,CASSSDRNTEAFF,TGTGCCAGCTCATCAGACAGGAACACTGAAGCTTTCTTT
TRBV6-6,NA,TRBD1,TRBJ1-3,CASSLSGTGGNTIYF,TGTGCCAGCAGTCTCTCCGGGACAGGTGGAAACACCATATATTTT
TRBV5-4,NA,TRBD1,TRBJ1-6,CASSNGQGGNNSPLHF,TGTGCCAGCAGCAACGGACAGGGAGGGAATAATTCACCCCTCCACTTT
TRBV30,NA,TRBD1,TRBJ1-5,CAWSPGQGSGQPQHF,TGTGCCTGGAGCCCGGGACAGGGGTCGGGTCAGCCCCAGCATTTT
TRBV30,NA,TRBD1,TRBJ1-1,CAWRDRLGTEAFF,TGTGCCTGGAGGGACAGGCTAGGGACTGAAGCTTTCTTT
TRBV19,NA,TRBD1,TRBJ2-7,CASKGQGSSYEQYF,TGTGCCAGTAAGGGACAGGGAAGCTCCTACGAGCAGTACTTC
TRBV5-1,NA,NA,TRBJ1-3,CASSLEDRGNTIYF,TGCGCCAGCAGCTTGGAAGACAGGGGAAACACCATATATTTT
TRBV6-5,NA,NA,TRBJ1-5,CASRPLWTANQPQHF,TGTGCCAGCCGCCCGCTTTGGACAGCCAATCAGCCCCAGCATTTT
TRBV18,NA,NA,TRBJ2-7,CASSPPSREESYEQYF,TGTGCCAGCTCACCACCGAGCCGGGAAGAGTCCTACGAGCAGTACTTC
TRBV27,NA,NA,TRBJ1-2,CASSLEGRYGYTF,TGTGCCAGCAGTTTGGAGGGTAGATATGGCTACACCTTC
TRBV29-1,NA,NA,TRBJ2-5,CSIRGHNGQETQYF,TGCAGCATCCGCGGACATAACGGGCAAGAGACCCAGTACTTC
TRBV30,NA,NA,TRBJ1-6,CAWSVWGVVNSPLHF,TGTGCCTGGAGTGTCTGGGGGGTAGTTAACTCACCCCTCCACTTT
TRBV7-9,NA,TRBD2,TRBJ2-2,CASSSGEGTGELFF,TGTGCCAGCAGCTCGGGGGAGGGCACCGGGGAGCTGTTTTTT
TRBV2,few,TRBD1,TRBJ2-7,CASREDRSIPTNAYF,TGTGCCAGCAGGGAGGACAGGTCTATCCCCACAAATGCGTACTTC
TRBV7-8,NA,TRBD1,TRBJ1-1,CASSLVGQGGTEAFF,TGTGCCAGCAGCTTAGTAGGACAGGGGGGCACTGAAGCTTTCTTT
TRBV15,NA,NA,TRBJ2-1,CATSLSRGAMAESVQFF,TGTGCCACCAGCTTGTCCCGGGGGGCGATGGCGGAATCAGTGCAGTTCTTC
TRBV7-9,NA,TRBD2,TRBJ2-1,CASSLSGGVYNEQFF,TGTGCCAGCAGCCTAAGCGGGGGGGTATACAATGAGCAGTTCTTC
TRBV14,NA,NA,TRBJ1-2,CASSQGHDYGYTF,TGTGCCAGCAGCCAAGGACACGACTATGGCTACACCTTC
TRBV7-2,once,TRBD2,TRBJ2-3,CASSLYIAGTTDTQYF,TGTGCCAGCAGCTTATATATAGCGGGGACCACAGATACGCAGTATTTT
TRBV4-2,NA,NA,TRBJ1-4,CASSQDVRGEKLFF,TGTGCCAGCAGCCAAGATGTTAGGGGTGAAAAACTGTTTTTT
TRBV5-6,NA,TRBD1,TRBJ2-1,CASRPGTGSYNEQFF,TGTGCCAGCAGACCCGGGACAGGCTCCTACAATGAGCAGTTCTTC
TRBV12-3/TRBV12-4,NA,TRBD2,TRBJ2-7,CASSTSELHF,TGTGCCAGCAGCACTAGCGAACTCCACTTC
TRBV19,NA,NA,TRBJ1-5,CASSTRQGDFNQPQHF,TGTGCCAGTAGTACCCGGCAGGGCGATTTCAATCAGCCCCAGCATTTT
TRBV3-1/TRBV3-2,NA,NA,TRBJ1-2,CASSQELGAKRGYTF,TGTGCCAGCAGCCAAGAATTAGGGGCTAAACGAGGCTACACCTTC
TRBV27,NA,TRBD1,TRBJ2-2,CASSPLTGKNTGELFF,TGTGCCAGCAGTCCCTTGACAGGGAAGAACACCGGGGAGCTGTTTTTT
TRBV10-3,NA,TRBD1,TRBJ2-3,CAIRAGQGTDTQYF,TGTGCCATCAGGGCGGGACAGGGCACAGATACGCAGTATTTT
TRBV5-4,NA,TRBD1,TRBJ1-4,CASGDRENEKLFF,TGTGCCAGCGGGGACAGGGAAAATGAAAAACTGTTTTTT
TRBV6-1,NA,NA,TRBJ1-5,CASSEGAANTLQPQHF,TGTGCCAGCAGTGAAGGGGCAGCAAATACCCTGCAGCCCCAGCATTTT
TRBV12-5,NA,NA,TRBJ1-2,CASGLATGGYYGYTF,TGTGCTAGTGGTTTGGCAACGGGGGGGTACTATGGCTACACCTTC
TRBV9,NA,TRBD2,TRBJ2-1,CASSVDLGGIYNEQFF,TGTGCCAGCAGCGTAGATCTCGGGGGGATTTACAATGAGCAGTTCTTC
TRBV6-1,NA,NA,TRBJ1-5,CASSEQGGFNQPQHF,TGTGCCAGCAGTGAGCAGGGTGGGTTTAATCAGCCCCAGCATTTT
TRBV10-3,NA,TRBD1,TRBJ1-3,CASTGGFGNTIYF,TGTGCCAGCACAGGGGGCTTCGGAAACACCATATATTTT
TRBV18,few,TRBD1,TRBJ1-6,CASSPSGGSRSPLHF,TGTGCCAGCTCACCGTCAGGGGGAAGTAGGTCACCCCTCCACTTT
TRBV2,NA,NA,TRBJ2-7,CASKPLASEQYF,TGTGCCAGCAAACCACTAGCAAGCGAGCAGTACTTC
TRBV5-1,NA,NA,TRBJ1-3,CASSLSFGTSGNTIYF,TGCGCCAGCAGCTTGTCATTTGGGACATCTGGAAACACCATATATTTT
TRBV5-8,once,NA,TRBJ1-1,CASSRSRVNTEAFF,TGTGCCAGCAGCCGAAGTCGGGTAAACACTGAAGCTTTCTTT
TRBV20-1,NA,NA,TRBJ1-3,CSASAPPGNTIYF,TGCAGTGCTAGTGCTCCCCCTGGAAACACCATATATTTT
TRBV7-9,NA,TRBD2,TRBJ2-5,CASSGSGGQETQYF,TGTGCCAGCAGCGGGAGCGGGGGACAAGAGACCCAGTACTTC